This entry lists 25 T cell receptor beta chains sequenced from one sample in a study of read filtering for tumor transcriptome and immune sequencing. Molecular barcoded adaptors covering alpha/delta and beta/gamma chains were used on roughly 400 ng RNA. TCRdb re-analysed the reads in MiXCR, keeping a single row per CDR3 protein. The sample has over 55,000 distinct CDR3 sequences, 11% to 15% seen once; the top ten hold 45%. Sequencing input: a population of CD138-negative cells sorted from bone marrow. The receptor source for this set is a donor over 35 with multiple myeloma.

This clonotype was detected ten times or more. The V and J genes are TRBV6-1 and TRBJ1-2, with 7 bases lining up with TRBD1. This CDR3 contains 12 residues. Germline values: CDR1 MNHNS, CDR2 SASEGT. Unmatched junction bases numbered 0, after V lost 4 bases and J lost 4 bases. CDR3 nucleotide sequence: TGTGCCAGCAGTGCAGGGGGCTATGGCTACACCTTC. This translates into CASSAGGYGYTF.

Concerning this clonotype: A much larger clone lies one base from this, so it may be a read error. Without the conserved terminal phenylalanine or tryptophan, this CDR3 likely stems from a read error. This chain links TRBV20-1 with TRBJ2-7; tentatively, D is TRBD1 (6 bases). The CDR3 extends over 15 amino acids. CDR1 and CDR2 (germline): DFQATT, SNEGSKA (reference sequence). Trimming removed 3 bases at V and 5 bases at J, with 20 bases between. The CDR3 sequence: CSARPPTTGGNEQYS. CDR3 DNA: TGCAGTGCTAGGCCCCCAACGACAGGTGGCAACGAGCAGTACTCC.

This clonotype came up once. A much more abundant neighbour one base away suggests this may be a read error. This chain uses TRBV19 with TRBJ1-1; 10 bases line up with TRBD1. The V gene's germline CDR1 is LNHDA and CDR2 SQIVND (reference sequence). The CDR3 runs to 16 residues. V lost 8 bases, J lost 2 bases, and 11 bases stayed unmatched. The CDR3 reads CASSGQGVSINTEAFF. In DNA form, the CDR3 reads TGTGCCAGTTCCGGACAGGGGGTTTCCATAAACACTGAAGCTTTCTTT.

Points on this clonotype: It is likely a read error: a sequence one base away is far more abundant. This chain joins TRBV4-1 and TRBJ2-1, with 10 nucleotides matching TRBD1. The CDR3 is 16 residues long. In germline, CDR1 is MGHRA, CDR2 YSYEKL. With 0 bases clipped from V and 10 bases from J, the junction kept 9 bases outside the gene matches. The CDR3 DNA follows: TGCGCCAGCAGCCAAGAAATGACAGGGGGCTCCTACGAGCAGTTCTTC. Protein product: CASSQEMTGGSYEQFF.

This clonotype was seen at least ten times. J is TRBJ2-1 and V is TRBV20-1; tentatively, D is TRBD2 (5 bases). The V end was cut by 4 bases, the J end by 4 bases, with 11 bases between. This CDR3 is built from 13 residues. In germline, CDR1 is DFQATT, CDR2 SNEGSKA (reference sequence). Written as DNA, the CDR3 is TGCAGTGCTAATCGGCGGGTTTACAATGAGCAGTTCTTC. Protein: CSANRRVYNEQFF.

In its sample, this clonotype was seen many times. The chain employs TRBV7-9 and TRBJ1-2; 8 nucleotides match TRBD1. V lost 4 bases, J lost 3 bases, and 10 bases stayed unmatched. Germline V gene data show CDR1 as SEHNR and CDR2 as FQNEAQ (reference sequence). The length of the CDR3 is 16 residues. CDR3 loop: CASSSMPDRVYYGYTF. DNA of the CDR3: TGTGCCAGCAGCTCCATGCCGGACAGGGTATACTATGGCTACACCTTC.

In nucleotides, the CDR3 is TGCAGTGCTAGAGATTGGGGTAACGAGCAGTACTTC. Amino acids: CSARDWGNEQYF. The rearrangement links TRBV20-1 to TRBJ2-7; D is ambiguous. V shed 0 bases and J shed 5 bases, with 8 bases lying between them. Germline lookup yields CDR1 DFQATT and CDR2 SNEGSKA (reference sequence). This CDR3 region has 12 residues.

This clonotype came up many times. The chain joins TRBV29-1 to TRBJ2-2, with D perhaps TRBD1 (5 bases). Trimming pared 2 bases from V and 6 bases from J, leaving 16 bases between. Germline CDR1 and CDR2: SQVTM and ANQGSEA. This CDR3 comprises 15 residues. The CDR3 loop is CSVEIVGRHSGELFF. The CDR3 DNA follows: TGCAGCGTTGAAATAGTGGGGCGACACTCCGGGGAGCTGTTTTTT.

The sample holds a few counts of this clonotype. The chain carries TRBV18 and TRBJ2-7; 8 bases are shared with TRBD1. From germline, CDR1 is KGHSH and CDR2 LQKENI. The CDR3 length is 15 residues. The V gene end was trimmed by 2 bases and the J gene end by 5 bases; junction bases not matched to a gene: 8. The CDR3 is CASSPAQGARNEQYF. CDR3 bases: TGTGCCAGCTCACCAGCGCAGGGGGCGCGAAACGAGCAGTACTTC.

This clonotype occurred many times. The chain links TRBV28 to TRBJ2-7; possibly TRBD1 or TRBD2 for D (5 bases each). The CDR3 sequence is 13 residues long. The V gene lost 6 bases and the J gene lost 0 bases, with 9 bases spanning the gap. Germline V lookup: CDR1 MDHEN, CDR2 SYDVKM. This CDR3 reads CASRWGTSYEQYF. In nucleotides, the CDR3 is TGTGCCAGCAGATGGGGGACCTCCTACGAGCAGTACTTC.

This clonotype was counted a few times. This chain connects TRBV28 to TRBJ2-7; 13 bases map to TRBD2. The CDR3 has 14 amino acids. Per germline, CDR1 MDHEN and CDR2 SYDVKM. The V segment lost 6 bases and the J segment 7 bases; nucleotides outside the gene matches: 6. Here the CDR3 DNA reads TGTGCCAGCAGCCCGCCGGGACTAGCGGGGGAGCAGTACTTC. Its protein is CASSPPGLAGEQYF. The variable domain in full, completed from reference TRBV28 and TRBJ2-7, reads DVKVTQSSRYLVKRTGEKVFLECVQDMDHENMFWYRQDPGLGLRLIYFSYDVKMKEKGDIPEGYSVSREKKERFSLILESASTNQTSMYLCASSPPGLAGEQYFGPGTRLTVT.

This clonotype was counted at least ten times. The chain has TRBV14 and TRBJ2-7; D uncertain. V lost 4 bases and J 3 bases, leaving 7 bases between the germline ends. The CDR3 extends over 12 amino acids. The V gene's germline CDR1 is SGHDN and CDR2 FVKESK. The CDR3 reads CASSPAYYEQYF. CDR3 DNA: TGTGCCAGCAGCCCCGCTTACTACGAGCAGTACTTC. The entire variable domain, with the rest obtained from reference TRBV14 and TRBJ2-7, is as follows: EAGVTQFPSHSVIEKGQTVTLRCDPISGHDNLYWYRRVMGKEIKFLLHFVKESKQDESGMPNNRFLAERTGGTYSTLKVQPAELEDSGVYFCASSPAYYEQYFGPGTRLTVT.

This clonotype showed up many times. This chain uses TRBV19 with TRBJ2-1; 11 bases are a match to TRBD2. There are 17 residues in the CDR3. Trimming cost V 3 bases and J 9 bases; bases outside gene matches: 13. Germline assignment: CDR1 LNHDA and CDR2 SQIVND (reference sequence). Here the CDR3 DNA reads TGTGCCAGTAGTATCCTACTAGCGGGAGTTGGTAAGGTTGAGCAGTTCTTC. Its protein is CASSILLAGVGKVEQFF.

This clonotype was found many times. V and J are TRBV7-2 and TRBJ2-3; TRBD1 is a possible D gene (7 bases). V shed 2 bases and J shed 6 bases, with 12 bases lying between them. Looked up from germline, CDR1 is SGHTA and CDR2 is FQGNSA. The CDR3 has 14 amino acids. The DNA of the CDR3 is TGTGCCAGCAGCTTAAGGACAGGAGGGGATACGCAGTATTTT. Encoded protein: CASSLRTGGDTQYF.

This clonotype has just one count. The chain carries TRBV30 and TRBJ1-1; no definite D call. Germline values: CDR1 GTSNPN, CDR2 SVGIG (reference sequence). This CDR3 spans 14 amino acids. V lost 3 bases and J lost 4, with 15 bases in between. Written as DNA, the CDR3 is TGTGCCTGGAGACATCCCGGGGTGAGCACTGAAGCTTTCTTT. This codes for CAWRHPGVSTEAFF.

This clonotype was seen repeatedly, ten times or more. CDR3 region: CSVSNNEQFF. Here the CDR3 DNA reads TGCAGCGTTAGCAACAATGAGCAGTTCTTC. The V and J genes are TRBV29-1 and TRBJ2-1; D is unclear. CDR1 SQVTM and CDR2 ANQGSEA come from the germline V gene. V was trimmed by 5 bases and J by 5 bases, leaving 4 bases between them. The CDR3 spans 10 residues.

J is TRBJ2-3 and V is TRBV29-1; possible D gene TRBD1, 5 bases. Germline lookup yields CDR1 SQVTM and CDR2 ANQGSEA. This CDR3 region has 15 residues. Trimming removed 5 bases from V and 2 bases from J, with 17 bases in between. The CDR3 DNA reads as TGCAGCGTTCTCCAGGGCACAGCTAACACAGATACGCAGTATTTT. Protein: CSVLQGTANTDTQYF.

This clonotype has at least ten counts. CDR3 sequence: CATSESMAKNIQYF. Here the CDR3 DNA reads TGTGCCACCAGTGAGTCGATGGCCAAAAACATTCAGTACTTC. The chain links TRBV24-1 to TRBJ2-4, with D unresolved. Trimming cost V 4 bases and J 1 base, with 7 bases left between them. Germline V gene data show CDR1 as KGHDR and CDR2 as SFDVKD. This CDR3 region has 14 residues.

The chain has TRBV7-3 and TRBJ1-1, with D tentatively TRBD1 (5 bases). Trimming removed 6 bases from V and 2 bases from J, with 10 bases in between. Germline V lookup: CDR1 SGHTA, CDR2 FQGTGA. This CDR3 has 13 residues. CDR3 sequence reads: CASSQDTNTEAFF. The CDR3 bases are TGTGCCAGCAGTCAGGACACCAACACTGAAGCTTTCTTT.

There are many counts of this clonotype. This chain joins TRBV20-1 and TRBJ2-7; 10 nucleotides match TRBD2. Germline V gene sequence: CDR1 DFQATT, CDR2 SNEGSKA (reference sequence). Trimming took 2 bases from V and 5 from J; bases not matched to a gene: 15. This CDR3 comprises 17 residues. CDR3 DNA: TGCAGTGCTAGACGTCGGACTAGCGGACTCTTTTCCCACGAGCAGTACTTC. It yields the protein CSARRRTSGLFSHEQYF.

This clonotype has just a few counts. V usage is TRBV20-1 and J usage is TRBJ2-1; TRBD2 agrees at 12 bases. Looked up from germline, CDR1 is DFQATT and CDR2 is SNEGSKA (reference sequence). Trimming took 0 bases from V and 7 from J; bases not matched to a gene: 4. CDR3 length equals 15 residues. The CDR3 is CSARETSGSTNEQFF. In DNA form, the CDR3 reads TGCAGTGCTAGAGAGACTAGCGGGAGCACGAATGAGCAGTTCTTC.

On this clonotype itself: This may be a read error, as it is one base from a much larger clone. This chain connects TRBV29-1 to TRBJ2-1, with 7 bases matching TRBD2. Germline CDR1 reads SQVTM; CDR2 reads ANQGSEA. This CDR3 has 14 residues. The CDR3 is CSAFLAVSYKEQFF. For the CDR3, the DNA is TGCAGCGCCTTTCTAGCGGTCTCCTACAAGGAGCAGTTCTTC.

The chain has TRBV7-3 and TRBJ2-2; 7 positions match TRBD1. The ends lost 7 bases at V and 7 bases at J; junction bases unmatched: 18. The CDR3 contains 17 residues. Germline V gene lookup returns CDR1 SGHTA and CDR2 FQGTGA. CDR3 protein: CASNSQGTPRPGGELFF. DNA of the CDR3: TGTGCCAGCAACTCACAGGGGACACCGAGGCCCGGCGGGGAGCTGTTTTTT.

This clonotype was recorded at least ten times. This sequence joins TRBV7-9 and TRBJ1-1; a possible D gene is TRBD1 (5 bases). The CDR3 has 14 amino acids. V was shortened by 7 bases and J by 1 base, with 13 bases between the two germline ends. Germline CDR1 SEHNR, CDR2 FQNEAQ (reference sequence). DNA of the CDR3: TGTGCCAGCAAACTTACGGGGCGGAACACTGAAGCTTTCTTT. Translating gives CASKLTGRNTEAFF.

This clonotype was seen many times. The V call is TRBV10-3, the J call TRBJ1-2; 8 bases match TRBD1. This CDR3 region has 12 residues. Germline-derived CDR1 and CDR2 are ENHRY and SYGVKD. V lost 6 bases, J lost 6 bases, and 3 bases stayed unmatched. The CDR3 DNA reads as TGTGCCATCAGCACAGGGGGAGATGGCTACACCTTC. Its protein product is CAISTGGDGYTF.